The 28 T cell receptor beta chains below come from one sample, sequenced in a study of cytomegalovirus exposure and HLA in healthy donors. With 60 Vbeta and 13 Jbeta primers, the PCR was carried out. Data came from immunoSEQ multiplex PCR; TCRdb stores just in-frame clones and leaves some out. This sample has about 200,000 clones, with around 73% found just once. Sample: PBMCs. The receptors were gathered from a woman in her twenties or thirties in good health and CMV-seropositive.

The V and J genes are TRBV19 and TRBJ2-7, with unresolved D. Trimming took 6 bases from V and 0 from J, leaving 12 bases between them. Germline V gene sequence: CDR1 LNHDA, CDR2 SQIVND (reference sequence). This CDR3 region has 14 residues. CDR3 sequence (DNA): TGTGCCAGTAGGCCGGGTTCACTCTCCTACGAGCAGTACTTC. Translating it yields CASRPGSLSYEQYF.

The CDR3 region has the DNA TGTGCCAGCAGCTGGACTAGCGGGGGGGCCTCGCCCCAGTTCTTC. It encodes CASSWTSGGASPQFF. This chain uses TRBV9 with TRBJ2-1; 15 bases line up with TRBD2. V lost 4 bases and J lost 13; bases outside the gene matches: 9. Germline V gives CDR1 SGDLS, CDR2 YYNGEE. The CDR3 runs 15 residues.

The rearrangement links TRBV6-1 to TRBJ2-7; 9 nucleotides match TRBD2. Germline values: CDR1 MNHNS, CDR2 SASEGT. The CDR3 contains 14 residues. V lost 6 bases and J lost 7; bases outside the gene matches: 10. The DNA of the CDR3 is TGTGCCAGCAGCTGGGGGTGGGCGGGAGGGGAGCAGTACTTC. It specifies CASSWGWAGGEQYF.

This clone is a singleton in its sample. J is TRBJ1-6 and V is TRBV7-2; 8 bases match TRBD1. This CDR3 has 18 amino acids. From germline, CDR1 is SGHTA and CDR2 FQGNSA. The J segment lost 5 bases and the V segment lost 5 bases, leaving 14 bases of the junction unmatched. CDR3 region: CASSPRTGWRVNNSPLHF. In nucleotides, the CDR3 is TGTGCCAGCAGCCCTCGGACAGGGTGGAGGGTAAATAATTCACCCCTCCACTTT. Combining the CDR3 with reference TRBV7-2 and TRBJ1-6 gives the whole variable domain GAGVSQSPSNKVTEKGKDVELRCDPISGHTALYWYRQSLGQGLEFLIYFQGNSAPDKSGLPSDRFSAERTGGSVSTLTIQRTQQEDSAVYLCASSPRTGWRVNNSPLHFGNGTRLTVT.

The chain is built from TRBV16 and TRBJ1-1, with TRBD1 matching over 7 bases. Germline V gives CDR1 KGHSY, CDR2 FQNENV. There are 16 residues in the CDR3. Trimming cost V 1 base and J 0 bases; bases outside gene matches: 5. The CDR3 region is CASSQWAGTVNTEAFF. The CDR3 DNA reads TGTGCCAGCAGCCAATGGGCCGGGACAGTGAACACTGAAGCTTTCTTT.

The chain carries TRBV7-2 and TRBJ1-1; D gene uncertain. This CDR3 has 13 residues. The V and J ends lost 0 bases and 1 base respectively, with 3 bases between them. The germline V gene encodes CDR1 SGHTA and CDR2 FQGNSA. The CDR3 DNA reads as TGTGCCAGCAGCTTAGCACAGAACACTGAAGCTTTCTTT. Protein product: CASSLAQNTEAFF.

With regard to this clone: The sample contains more than one DNA sequence encoding this CDR3. The chain combines TRBV30 with TRBJ2-4; D is possibly TRBD1 (6 bases). The CDR3 totals 16 residues. Trimming stripped 5 bases from V and 4 bases from J, with 21 bases between. Germline lookup yields CDR1 GTSNPN and CDR2 SVGIG (reference sequence). The CDR3 region is CAWAVGTKGPKNIQYF. CDR3 sequence (DNA): TGTGCCTGGGCGGTCGGGACAAAAGGGCCAAAAAACATTCAGTACTTC. The full variable domain, its missing parts supplied by reference TRBV30 and TRBJ2-4, is SQTIHQWPATLVQPVGSPLSLECTVEGTSNPNLYWYRQAAGRGLQLLFYSVGIGQISSEVPQNLSASRPQDRQFILSSKKLLLSDSGFYLCAWAVGTKGPKNIQYFGAGTRLSVL.

The CDR3 coding sequence is TGTGCCAGCAGCCAGGACCTAGGGACAGGGCTGGGGACCCAGTACTTC. Protein: CASSQDLGTGLGTQYF. The V gene is TRBV4-2, the J gene TRBJ2-5, with TRBD1 matching 9 bases. V lost 3 bases and J lost 7; bases outside the gene matches: 12. Germline CDR1 LGHNA, CDR2 YNFKEQ. This CDR3 spans 16 amino acids.

The chain has TRBV11-2 and TRBJ1-5; TRBD1 might be the D (6 bases). Per germline, CDR1 SGHAT and CDR2 FQNNGV. The V end was cut by 4 bases, the J end by 4 bases, with 14 bases between. CDR3 size: 15 residues. CDR3 loop: CASSSGQWSNQPQHF. The CDR3 DNA reads TGTGCCAGCAGCTCAGGACAGTGGTCGAATCAGCCCCAGCATTTT.

This clone was recorded only once. The chain combines TRBV4-3 with TRBJ1-4; D may be TRBD1 (6 bases). There are 15 residues in the CDR3. CDR1 LGHNA and CDR2 YSLEER come from the germline V gene. The V gene lost 4 bases and the J gene lost 3 bases, with 12 bases spanning the gap. CDR3 residues: CASSRTGTANEKLFF. The CDR3 DNA reads TGCGCCAGCAGCCGAACAGGGACGGCTAATGAAAAACTGTTTTTT.

V and J are TRBV19 and TRBJ2-2, with 7 positions matching TRBD1. Germline V gene sequence: CDR1 LNHDA, CDR2 SQIVND (reference sequence). The CDR3 is 17 amino acids. Germline trimming cut 5 bases from V and 4 bases from J; bases unmatched to any gene: 13. For the CDR3, the DNA is TGTGCCAGTAGTCCCCTCCGGAGACAGGGTTCCACCGGGGAGCTGTTTTTT. Protein sequence: CASSPLRRQGSTGELFF.

CDR3 nucleotides: TGTGCCAGTAGTATTTTTGTCGGCACTGAAGCTTTCTTT. Amino acids: CASSIFVGTEAFF. This chain uses TRBV19 with TRBJ1-1; no clear D gene. CDR3 length: 13 residues. The germline V gene has CDR1 LNHDA and CDR2 SQIVND (reference sequence). Trimming removed 3 bases from V and 4 bases from J, with 9 bases in between.

The chain uses TRBV15 and TRBJ2-7, with 8 bases that match TRBD2. Unmatched junction bases numbered 8, after V lost 3 bases and J lost 1 base. Germline values: CDR1 LNHNV, CDR2 YYDKDF (reference sequence). The CDR3 has 16 amino acids. CDR3 sequence (DNA): TGTGCCACCAGCAGTATTAGCGGGACGACATCCTACGAGCAGTACTTC. Residues: CATSSISGTTSYEQYF.

V is TRBV2 and J is TRBJ2-1; TRBD2 matches 11 bases. The CDR3 has 15 residues. Trimming removed 6 bases from V and 7 bases from J; junction bases left unmatched: 8. Germline V gives CDR1 SNHLY, CDR2 FYNNEI. The CDR3 region is CASSLWLAGGNEQFF. The CDR3 nucleotides are TGTGCCAGCAGCCTTTGGCTAGCGGGAGGTAATGAGCAGTTCTTC. Variable domain in full (rest from reference TRBV2 and TRBJ2-1): EPEVTQTPSHQVTQMGQEVILRCVPISNHLYFYWYRQILGQKVEFLVSFYNNEISEKSEIFDDQFSVERPDGSNFTLKIRSTKLEDSAMYFCASSLWLAGGNEQFFGPGTRLTVL.

The J gene is TRBJ2-2, the V gene TRBV7-2; 10 nucleotides match TRBD2. Germline assignment: CDR1 SGHTA and CDR2 FQGNSA. V was pared by 5 bases and J by 4 bases, with 10 bases of the junction left unmatched. The length of the CDR3 is 17 residues. CDR3: CASSPTRSGGGTGELFF. The DNA for the CDR3 is TGTGCCAGCAGCCCCACCAGGAGCGGGGGGGGCACCGGGGAGCTGTTTTTT.

The chain couples TRBV18 to TRBJ2-5; D is uncertain. CDR3 length equals 13 residues. Trimming removed 7 bases from V and 6 bases from J, with 15 bases in between. CDR1 and CDR2 from the germline V gene are KGHSH and LQKENI. In DNA, the CDR3 is TGTGCCAGCTTCCAGACTGAAGTGAAGACCCAGTACTTC. This translates into CASFQTEVKTQYF.

The rearrangement uses TRBV5-6 and TRBJ2-3; D call uncertain. CDR3 size: 14 residues. The V end lost 0 bases, the J end lost 3 bases, and 8 bases lay between the germline ends. Germline values: CDR1 SGHDT, CDR2 YYEEEE. The CDR3 protein is CASSLAGRTDTQYF. The CDR3 DNA sequence: TGTGCCAGCAGCTTGGCAGGCAGGACAGATACGCAGTATTTT. Full variable domain (rest looked up from reference TRBV5-6 and TRBJ2-3): DAGVTQSPTHLIKTRGQQVTLRCSPKSGHDTVSWYQQALGQGPQFIFQYYEEEERQRGNFPDRFSGHQFPNYSSELNVNALLLGDSALYLCASSLAGRTDTQYFGPGTRLTVL.

This clone was observed a few times. This chain joins TRBV7-3 and TRBJ2-7; D might be TRBD1 (5 bases). Germline-derived CDR1 and CDR2 are SGHTA and FQGTGA. CDR3 size: 13 residues. V lost 4 bases to trimming and J lost 4 bases, with 11 bases between them. CDR3 loop: CASSSAGFYEQYF. CDR3 DNA: TGTGCCAGCAGCTCCGCAGGGTTTTACGAGCAGTACTTC.

The chain combines TRBV28 with TRBJ1-5; D unclear. The CDR3 consists of 13 residues. V shed 6 bases and J shed 7 bases, with 13 bases lying between them. CDR1 is MDHEN and CDR2 is SYDVKM in the germline V gene. Here the CDR3 DNA reads TGTGCCAGCAGCCTGATCTCGGGGCAGCCCCAGCATTTT. Encoded protein: CASSLISGQPQHF.

The chain carries TRBV6-6 and TRBJ1-6, with a possible D match to TRBD1 (5 bases). The length of the CDR3 is 15 residues. Germline V gene sequence: CDR1 MNHNY, CDR2 SVGAGI (reference sequence). V was clipped by 0 bases and J by 9 bases, with 12 bases between them. CDR3 bases: TGTGCCAGCAGTTACTCGGGGGGTTTAGGTTCACCCCTCCACTTT. The encoded protein is CASSYSGGLGSPLHF.

The chain employs TRBV6-5 and TRBJ2-7; D may be TRBD2 (5 bases). The V end lost 4 bases, the J end lost 7 bases, and 23 bases lay between the germline ends. CDR1 is MNHEY and CDR2 is SVGAGI in the germline V gene. The CDR3 extends over 16 amino acids. Here the CDR3 reads CASSLTYSGLSGEQYF. CDR3 DNA sequence: TGTGCCAGCAGTTTAACCTACTCGGGTCTTTCGGGGGAGCAGTACTTC.

V gene TRBV30 combines with J gene TRBJ1-6, with D possibly matching TRBD1 (5 bases). Germline CDR1 and CDR2: GTSNPN and SVGIG (reference sequence). The CDR3 totals 12 residues. The V and J ends lost 8 bases and 10 bases respectively, with 15 bases between them. The CDR3, as DNA: TGTGCCCACCGACAGAAAGGATCACCCCTCCACTTT. Its translation: CAHRQKGSPLHF.

The J gene is TRBJ2-1, the V gene TRBV27, with a weak D call TRBD2 (5 bases). The V and J ends lost 6 bases and 4 bases respectively, with 10 bases between them. Germline loops: CDR1 MNHEY, CDR2 SMNVEV (reference sequence). This CDR3 is built from 13 residues. The CDR3 nucleotides are TGTGCCAGCAGCGAGGGAGCGTACAATGAGCAGTTCTTC. It specifies CASSEGAYNEQFF.

V gene TRBV9 combines with J gene TRBJ2-2, with D uncertain. The V and J ends lost 0 bases and 6 bases respectively, with 9 bases between them. The CDR3 runs to 14 residues. Germline CDR1 and CDR2: SGDLS and YYNGEE. The CDR3 region is CASSVGSYPGELFF. The CDR3 DNA is TGTGCCAGCAGCGTAGGTAGCTACCCCGGGGAGCTGTTTTTT.

The J gene is TRBJ2-2, the V gene TRBV18; D is undetermined. Trimming stripped 6 bases from V and 3 bases from J, with 11 bases between. The germline CDR1 and CDR2 sequences are KGHSH and LQKENI. The CDR3 loop spans 14 amino acids. The CDR3 region is CASSPLTYTGELFF. In nucleotides, the CDR3 is TGTGCCAGCTCGCCCCTTACTTACACCGGGGAGCTGTTTTTT.

The V gene is TRBV6-5, the J gene TRBJ2-1; 8 bases map to TRBD2. With V trimmed by 9 bases and J by 6 bases, 10 bases remained unmatched. The CDR3 covers 14 residues. Germline V CDR1 and CDR2: MNHEY, SVGAGI. This CDR3 reads CASSGTSDTNEQFF. The CDR3 coding sequence is TGTGCCAGTTCAGGGACTAGTGATACCAATGAGCAGTTCTTC.

CDR3 in amino acids: CASSLSGHLAYEQYF. DNA for the CDR3: TGTGCCAGCAGTTTATCGGGACACTTGGCCTACGAGCAGTACTTC. This chain links TRBV27 with TRBJ2-7, with D tentatively TRBD1 (6 bases). Trimming left V 0 bases short and J 2 bases short, with 11 bases between. Germline V lookup: CDR1 MNHEY, CDR2 SMNVEV (reference sequence). This CDR3 is 15 amino acids long.

This chain links TRBV9 with TRBJ2-7; D may be TRBD1 (5 bases). This CDR3 has 14 residues. Trimming cost V 2 bases and J 2 bases, with 11 bases left between them. Germline V gene lookup returns CDR1 SGDLS and CDR2 YYNGEE. The CDR3 DNA reads as TGTGCCAGCAGCGTCGCAGGGAAGCCCTACGAGCAGTACTTC. This sequence encodes CASSVAGKPYEQYF. The variable domain in full, with the rest retrieved from reference TRBV9 and TRBJ2-7, is DSGVTQTPKHLITATGQRVTLRCSPRSGDLSVYWYQQSLDQGLQFLIQYYNGEERAKGNILERFSAQQFPDLHSELNLSSLELGDSALYFCASSVAGKPYEQYFGPGTRLTVT.